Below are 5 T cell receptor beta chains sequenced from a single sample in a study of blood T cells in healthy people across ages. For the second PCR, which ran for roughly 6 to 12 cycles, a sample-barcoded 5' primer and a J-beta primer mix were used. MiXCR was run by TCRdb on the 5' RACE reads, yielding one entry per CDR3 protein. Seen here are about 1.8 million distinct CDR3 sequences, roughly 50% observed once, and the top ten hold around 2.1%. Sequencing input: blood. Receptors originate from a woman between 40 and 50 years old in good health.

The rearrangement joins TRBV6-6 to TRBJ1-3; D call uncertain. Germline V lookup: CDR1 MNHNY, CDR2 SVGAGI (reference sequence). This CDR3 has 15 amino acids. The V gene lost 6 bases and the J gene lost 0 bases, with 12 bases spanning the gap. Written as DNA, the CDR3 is TGTGCCAGCAGGATGGACGGGAGCTCTGGAAACACCATATATTTT. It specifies CASRMDGSSGNTIYF.

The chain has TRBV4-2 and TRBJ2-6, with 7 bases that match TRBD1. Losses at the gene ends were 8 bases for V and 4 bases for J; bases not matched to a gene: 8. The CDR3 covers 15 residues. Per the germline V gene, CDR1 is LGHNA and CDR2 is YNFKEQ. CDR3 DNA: TGTGCCAGCGGCCCAGGGGGTTCCGGGGCCAACGTCCTGACTTTC. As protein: CASGPGGSGANVLTF.

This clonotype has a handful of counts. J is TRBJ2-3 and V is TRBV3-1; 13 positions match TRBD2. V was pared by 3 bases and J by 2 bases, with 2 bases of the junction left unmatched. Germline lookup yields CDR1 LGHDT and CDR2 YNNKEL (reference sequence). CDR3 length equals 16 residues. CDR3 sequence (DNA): TGTGCCAGCAGCCACGGGACTAGCGGGGCCACAGATACGCAGTATTTT. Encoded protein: CASSHGTSGATDTQYF.

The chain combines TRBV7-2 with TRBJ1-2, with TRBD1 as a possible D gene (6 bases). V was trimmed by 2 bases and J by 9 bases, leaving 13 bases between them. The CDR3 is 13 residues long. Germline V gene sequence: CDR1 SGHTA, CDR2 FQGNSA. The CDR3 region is CASSLYREESYTF. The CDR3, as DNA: TGTGCCAGCAGCTTATACAGGGAGGAAAGCTACACCTTC.

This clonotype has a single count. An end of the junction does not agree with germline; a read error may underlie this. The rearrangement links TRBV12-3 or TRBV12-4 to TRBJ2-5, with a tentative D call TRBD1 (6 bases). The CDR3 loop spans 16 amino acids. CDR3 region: CASSYGQREVQEIQYF. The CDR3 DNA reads TGTGCCAGCAGCTACGGACAGAGAGAAGTTCAAGAGATCCAGTACTTC.